One and the same sample provided the 11 T cell receptor beta chains below, sequenced in a study of blood T cell repertoires in COVID-19. Repertoires were generated with immunoSEQ multiplex PCR, while TCRdb's copy carries only in-frame clones and drops some. The profile covers 340,000 or so clones, with around 88% appearing a single time and approximately 3.1% taken by the ten largest. Source material: peripheral blood. The receptors here all came from a man younger than 45 with active or convalescent COVID-19.

The rearrangement joins TRBV2 to TRBJ2-3; 11 bases are shared with TRBD2. The CDR3 loop spans 16 amino acids. Germline V gene sequence: CDR1 SNHLY, CDR2 FYNNEI. The ends lost 4 bases at V and 2 bases at J; junction bases unmatched: 5. The CDR3 bases are TGTGCCAGCAGTGCTGCACTAGCGGGGGTCACAGATACGCAGTATTTT. Translating it yields CASSAALAGVTDTQYF.

V gene TRBV6-5 combines with J gene TRBJ1-1; 7 bases agree with TRBD1. The CDR3 runs to 14 residues. Germline values: CDR1 MNHEY, CDR2 SVGAGI. Trimming took 2 bases from V and 3 from J; bases not matched to a gene: 3. The DNA of the CDR3 is TGTGCCAGCAGTTACCGACAGGGAGACACTGAAGCTTTCTTT. Amino acids: CASSYRQGDTEAFF.

The rearrangement uses TRBV2 and TRBJ1-2; 7 bases fit TRBD1. The CDR3 totals 13 residues. Germline CDR1 reads SNHLY; CDR2 reads FYNNEI. The V gene end was trimmed by 3 bases and the J gene end by 7 bases; junction bases not matched to a gene: 5. CDR3 amino acids: CASSETGKGGYTF. The CDR3 nucleotides read TGTGCCAGCAGTGAGACAGGGAAGGGTGGCTACACCTTC.

The chain recombines TRBV5-1 with TRBJ1-2; no clear D gene. Trimming stripped 5 bases from V and 3 bases from J, with 11 bases between. Germline CDR1 SGHRS, CDR2 YFSETQ. The CDR3 has 13 amino acids. This CDR3 reads CASRSEADYGYTF. The CDR3 DNA reads TGCGCCAGCAGGTCCGAGGCAGACTATGGCTACACCTTC.

The rearrangement uses TRBV28 and TRBJ1-1, with D tentatively TRBD1 (5 bases). This CDR3 comprises 15 residues. The germline CDR1 and CDR2 sequences are MDHEN and SYDVKM. Trimming left V 7 bases short and J 1 base short, with 16 bases between. Here the CDR3 DNA reads TGTGCCAGCACCCGAACTTGGGGCGAGAACACTGAAGCTTTCTTT. This codes for CASTRTWGENTEAFF. Based on the CDR3 plus reference TRBV28 and TRBJ1-1, the full variable domain is DVKVTQSSRYLVKRTGEKVFLECVQDMDHENMFWYRQDPGLGLRLIYFSYDVKMKEKGDIPEGYSVSREKKERFSLILESASTNQTSMYLCASTRTWGENTEAFFGQGTRLTVV.

The rearrangement joins TRBV2 to TRBJ2-3; TRBD2 aligns across 11 bases. Germline V gives CDR1 SNHLY, CDR2 FYNNEI. The junction had 1 base not matched to a gene; V was cut back by 2 bases and J by 0 bases. The CDR3 extends over 16 amino acids. The CDR3 sequence is CASSERTSGSTDTQYF. CDR3 DNA sequence: TGTGCCAGCAGTGAAAGGACTAGCGGGAGCACAGATACGCAGTATTTT.

The chain uses TRBV4-2 and TRBJ2-1, with TRBD2 matching over 13 bases. The CDR3 is 16 residues long. Germline CDR1 reads LGHNA; CDR2 reads YNFKEQ. Losses at the gene ends were 0 bases for V and 4 bases for J; bases not matched to a gene: 0. In DNA, the CDR3 is TGTGCCAGCAGCCAAGAACTAGCGGGAGGGTACAATGAGCAGTTCTTC. Its translation is CASSQELAGGYNEQFF.

The chain is built from TRBV28 and TRBJ2-3; no clear D gene. Germline V lookup: CDR1 MDHEN, CDR2 SYDVKM. The CDR3 length is 16 residues. V lost 3 bases and J lost 2, with 15 bases in between. CDR3 nucleotides: TGTGCCAGCAGTTTCTTCTCTAGTGGGTACACAGATACGCAGTATTTT. It translates to CASSFFSSGYTDTQYF.

This clone has just a few counts. This chain connects TRBV7-2 to TRBJ2-7; no definite D call. Germline V gene sequence: CDR1 SGHTA, CDR2 FQGNSA. V shed 2 bases and J shed 2 bases, with 10 bases lying between them. The CDR3 is 14 amino acids. CDR3 residues: CASSLSPSTYEQYF. DNA of the CDR3: TGTGCCAGCAGCTTAAGCCCCTCAACCTACGAGCAGTACTTC.

This sequence joins TRBV20-1 and TRBJ2-3, with D maybe TRBD2 (6 bases). Germline V lookup: CDR1 DFQATT, CDR2 SNEGSKA (reference sequence). The CDR3 loop spans 11 amino acids. V lost 6 bases to trimming and J lost 5 bases, with 9 bases between them. CDR3 sequence: CSATRGDTQYF. CDR3 DNA: TGCAGTGCCACGCGGGGAGATACGCAGTATTTT.

The gene calls are TRBV7-2 and TRBJ2-7; 9 nucleotides agree with TRBD1. CDR1 and CDR2 (germline): SGHTA, FQGNSA. The CDR3 loop spans 17 amino acids. The ends lost 1 base at V and 5 bases at J; junction bases unmatched: 12. The CDR3 DNA follows: TGTGCCAGCAGCTTAGTGGCCCCGACAGGGGGAGCGAACGAGCAGTACTTC. Translated, it gives CASSLVAPTGGANEQYF.